This T cell receptor beta chain was retrieved from a study of OX40 agonist ivuxolimab in advanced cancers. Looking at the study overall: Ivuxolimab was a fully human IgG2 agonistic monoclonal antibody targeting the costimulatory receptor OX40 (CD134). Intravenous ivuxolimab was administered to patients every 2 weeks at six dose levels: 0.01, 0.1, 0.3, 1.5, 3 and 10 mg/kg. A male proportion of around 80% and a mean age of 60 years, ranging from about 20 to 80, were recorded for the dose-escalation cohort. Of the 52 patients in dose escalation, 19 had hepatocellular carcinoma, some 15 had melanoma, 9 had renal cell carcinoma and 9 had head and neck cancer. Partial responses occurred in three dose-escalation patients, of whom one had hepatocellular carcinoma and two had cutaneous melanoma. Peripheral TCRbeta sequencing aimed to test whether ivuxolimab altered TCR sequence diversity and caused clonal T-cell expansion. The paper covers the monotherapy dose-escalation part of the phase I ivuxolimab trial, which included N ≈ 52 patients. Patients were allowed to have had prior anti-PD-1, anti-PD-L1 or anti-CTLA-4 therapy, and more than 30% of the dose-escalation patients had previously received checkpoint inhibitors.

With regard to this clone: Its target antigen remains unknown. No base quality values were provided; no much bigger clone lies one nucleotide off.

Results and caveats for the whole study, not just this receptor: Antigen specificity was not determined for the clonally expanded peripheral T cells. At doses of 0.1 to 3.0 mg/kg, clonal expansion of both CD4+ and CD8+ blood T cells was observed from baseline to week 6. Partial responders in the 0.1-3.0 mg/kg groups had among the lowest normalized peripheral clonal expansion, especially among CD8+ T cells. After ivuxolimab, more expanded clones were found on average in CD8+ T cells than in CD4+ T cells. Low levels of normalized T-cell clonal expansion were also seen in some patients who did not respond.

Genomic DNA was extracted from sorted cells for sequencing of the TCRbeta CDR3 region. The immunoSEQ Assay was used to sequence the TCRbeta CDR3 regions. The table comes from immuneACCESS by way of TCRdb, which keeps in-frame sequences with V and J called. Part of the clones is missing from these tables; in studies checked, under half for an unresolved V gene and the rest for unknown reasons. The sample table lists 90,000 to 150,000 clones, approximately 90% of them with a count of one. The ten largest account for more than 0.45% of the sample. The trial excluded patients who had a history of autoimmune disease or who were on systemic immunosuppression. Peripheral blood for TCR sequencing was collected from all dose cohorts at baseline, on cycle 4 day 1, and on cycle 7 day 1. The samples were drawn from a first-in-human, open-label, multicenter phase I dose-escalation trial of ivuxolimab. Adults with locally advanced or metastatic melanoma, renal cell carcinoma, hepatocellular carcinoma or head and neck squamous cell carcinoma were enrolled in the trial. Before TCR sequencing, CD4+ T cells and CD8+ T cells from peripheral blood were sorted into separate populations.

This TCR derives from an adult with an advanced solid tumor such as melanoma, head and neck, liver or kidney cancer. The source was CD4+ or CD8+ T cells sorted from blood, collected in a trial of the OX40 agonist ivuxolimab.

CDR3 protein: CASIRSENTEAFF. Here is the DNA: TGTGCCAGCATCCGATCCGAGAACACTGAAGCTTTCTTT. The sequence joins TRBV28 to TRBJ1-1, with the identity of the D gene unclear. Trimming at the junction amounts to 7 bases on V and 1 base on J, and the germline ends lie 10 bases apart. The CDR3 runs 13 amino acids, cysteine and phenylalanine included. CDR3 DNA only is kept here, 39 bases in frame from base 1. According to the germline V gene, CDR1 reads MDHEN and CDR2 reads SYDVKM.